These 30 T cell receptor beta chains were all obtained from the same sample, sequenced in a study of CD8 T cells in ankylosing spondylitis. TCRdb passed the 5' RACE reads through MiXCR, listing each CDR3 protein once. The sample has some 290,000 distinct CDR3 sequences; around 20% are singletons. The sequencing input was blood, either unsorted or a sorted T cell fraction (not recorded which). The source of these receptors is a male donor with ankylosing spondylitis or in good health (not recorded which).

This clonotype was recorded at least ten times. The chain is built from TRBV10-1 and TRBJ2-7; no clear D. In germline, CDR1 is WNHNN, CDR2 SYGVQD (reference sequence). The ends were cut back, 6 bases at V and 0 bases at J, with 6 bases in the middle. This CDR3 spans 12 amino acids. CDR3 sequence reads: CASRTHSYEQYV. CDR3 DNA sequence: TGCGCCAGCAGGACACACTCCTACGAGCAGTACGTC.

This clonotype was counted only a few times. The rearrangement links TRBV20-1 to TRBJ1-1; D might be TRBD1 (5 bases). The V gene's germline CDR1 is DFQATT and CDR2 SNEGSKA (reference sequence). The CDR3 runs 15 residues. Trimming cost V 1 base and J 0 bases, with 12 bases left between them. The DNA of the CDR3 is TGCAGTGCTAGAGGAAGGGACGGATTGAACACTGAAGCTTTCTTT. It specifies CSARGRDGLNTEAFF.

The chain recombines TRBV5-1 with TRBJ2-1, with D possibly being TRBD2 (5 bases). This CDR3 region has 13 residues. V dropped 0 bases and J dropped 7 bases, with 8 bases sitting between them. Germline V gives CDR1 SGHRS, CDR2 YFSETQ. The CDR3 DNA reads TGCGCCAGCAGCTTGGCTCCGGGAAATGAGCAGTTCTTC. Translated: CASSLAPGNEQFF. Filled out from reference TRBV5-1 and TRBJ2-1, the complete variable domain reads KAGVTQTPRYLIKTRGQQVTLSCSPISGHRSVSWYQQTPGQGLQFLFEYFSETQRNKGNFPGRFSGRQFSNSRSEMNVSTLELGDSALYLCASSLAPGNEQFFGPGTRLTVL.

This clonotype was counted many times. The CDR3 spells CASSIDANSGNTIYF. The DNA of the CDR3 is TGTGCCAGCAGCATCGACGCCAACTCTGGAAACACCATATATTTT. V is TRBV28 and J is TRBJ1-3; D unresolved. Trimming took off 6 bases at V and 0 bases at J, with 12 bases between the two ends. Germline V gene lookup returns CDR1 MDHEN and CDR2 SYDVKM. The CDR3 runs to 15 residues.

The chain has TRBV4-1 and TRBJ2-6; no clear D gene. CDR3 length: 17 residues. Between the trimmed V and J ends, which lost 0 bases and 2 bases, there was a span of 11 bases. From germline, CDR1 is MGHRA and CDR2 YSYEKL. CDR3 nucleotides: TGCGCCAGCAGCCAAGATCTAGGTGGACCTGGGGCCAACGTCCTGACTTTC. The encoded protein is CASSQDLGGPGANVLTF.

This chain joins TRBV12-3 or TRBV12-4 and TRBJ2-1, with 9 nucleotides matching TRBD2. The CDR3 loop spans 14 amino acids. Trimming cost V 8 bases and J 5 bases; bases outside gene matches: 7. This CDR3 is CASRPTSGNNEQFF. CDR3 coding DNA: TGTGCCAGCCGCCCGACTAGCGGTAACAATGAGCAGTTCTTC.

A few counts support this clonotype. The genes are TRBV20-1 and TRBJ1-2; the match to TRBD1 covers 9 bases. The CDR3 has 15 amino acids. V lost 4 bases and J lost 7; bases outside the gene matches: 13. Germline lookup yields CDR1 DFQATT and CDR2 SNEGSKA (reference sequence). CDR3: CSAIGSTTGGSGYTF. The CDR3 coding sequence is TGCAGTGCTATCGGTTCGACCACAGGGGGCAGTGGCTACACCTTC.

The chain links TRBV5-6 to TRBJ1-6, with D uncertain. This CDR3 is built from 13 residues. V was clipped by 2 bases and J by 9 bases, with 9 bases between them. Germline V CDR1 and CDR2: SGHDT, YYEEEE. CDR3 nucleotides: TGTGCCAGCAGCTTAAACGCCGCTTCACCCCTCCACTTT. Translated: CASSLNAASPLHF.

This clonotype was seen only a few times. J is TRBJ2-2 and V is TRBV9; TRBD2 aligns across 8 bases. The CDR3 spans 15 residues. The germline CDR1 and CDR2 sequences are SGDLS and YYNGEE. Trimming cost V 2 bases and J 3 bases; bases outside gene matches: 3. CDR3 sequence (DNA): TGTGCCAGCAGCGTTAGCGGGACCGACACCGGGGAGCTGTTTTTT. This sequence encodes CASSVSGTDTGELFF.

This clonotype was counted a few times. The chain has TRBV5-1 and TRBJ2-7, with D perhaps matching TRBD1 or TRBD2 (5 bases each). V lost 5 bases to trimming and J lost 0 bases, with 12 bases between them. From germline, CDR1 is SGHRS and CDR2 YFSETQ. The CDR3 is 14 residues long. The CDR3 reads CASSSGTNSYEQYV. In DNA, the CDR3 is TGCGCCAGCAGTTCCGGGACCAACTCCTACGAGCAGTACGTC.

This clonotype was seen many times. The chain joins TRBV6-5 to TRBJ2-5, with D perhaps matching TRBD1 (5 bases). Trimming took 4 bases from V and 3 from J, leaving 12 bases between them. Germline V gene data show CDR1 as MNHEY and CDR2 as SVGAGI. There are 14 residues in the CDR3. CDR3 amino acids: CASSWGGREETQYF. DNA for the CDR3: TGTGCCAGCAGTTGGGGCGGAAGGGAAGAGACCCAGTACTTC.

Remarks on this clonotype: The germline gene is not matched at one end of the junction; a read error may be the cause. The DNA of the CDR3 is TGTCCCAGCAGTTCCCCCCCGGGCAGGGGAACAGATACGCAGTATTTT. Its translation: CPSSSPPGRGTDTQYF. The chain has TRBV6-2 or TRBV6-3 and TRBJ2-3; the D gene is possibly TRBD1 (6 bases). CDR1 MNHEY and CDR2 SVGEGT come from the germline V gene. The CDR3 length is 16 residues.

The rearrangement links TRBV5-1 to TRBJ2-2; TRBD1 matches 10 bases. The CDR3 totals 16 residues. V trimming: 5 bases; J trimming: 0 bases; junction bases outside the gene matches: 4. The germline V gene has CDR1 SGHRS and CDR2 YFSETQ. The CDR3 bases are TGCGCCAGCAGGAGACAGGGGGCCCCGAACACCGGGGAGCTGTTTTTT. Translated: CASRRQGAPNTGELFF.

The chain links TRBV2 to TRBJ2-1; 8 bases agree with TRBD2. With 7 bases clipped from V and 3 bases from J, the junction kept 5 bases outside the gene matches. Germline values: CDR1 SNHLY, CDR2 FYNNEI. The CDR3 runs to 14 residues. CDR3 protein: CASNPGGIYNEQFF. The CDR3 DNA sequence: TGTGCCAGCAATCCGGGGGGGATCTACAATGAGCAGTTCTTC. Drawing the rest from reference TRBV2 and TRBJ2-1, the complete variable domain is EPEVTQTPSHQVTQMGQEVILRCVPISNHLYFYWYRQILGQKVEFLVSFYNNEISEKSEIFDDQFSVERPDGSNFTLKIRSTKLEDSAMYFCASNPGGIYNEQFFGPGTRLTVL.

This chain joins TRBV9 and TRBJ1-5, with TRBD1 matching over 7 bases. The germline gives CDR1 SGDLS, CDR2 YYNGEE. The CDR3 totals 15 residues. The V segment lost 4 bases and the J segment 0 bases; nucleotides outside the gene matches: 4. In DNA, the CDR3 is TGTGCCAGCAGCCAGACAGGGAATAGCAATCAGCCCCAGCATTTT. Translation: CASSQTGNSNQPQHF.

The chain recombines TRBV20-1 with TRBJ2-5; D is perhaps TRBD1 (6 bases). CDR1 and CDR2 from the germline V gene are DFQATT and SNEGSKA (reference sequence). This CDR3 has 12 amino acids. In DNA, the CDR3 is TGCAGCGGCACAGGGACCGATTCTACCCAGTACTTC. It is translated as CSGTGTDSTQYF.

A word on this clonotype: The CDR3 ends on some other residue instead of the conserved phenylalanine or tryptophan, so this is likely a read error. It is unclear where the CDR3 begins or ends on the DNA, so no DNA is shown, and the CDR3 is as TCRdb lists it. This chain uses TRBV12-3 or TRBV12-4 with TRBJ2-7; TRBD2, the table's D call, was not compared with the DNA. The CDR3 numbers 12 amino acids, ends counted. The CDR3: CASSLGDSGALI.

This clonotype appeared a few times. DNA of the CDR3: TGTGCCTGGAGTTCCTCTACAGGGTTGCATTTT. This sequence encodes CAWSSSTGLHF. The chain uses TRBV30 and TRBJ1-5; possible D gene TRBD1, 6 bases. Trimming took 2 bases from V and 15 from J, leaving 14 bases between them. The CDR3 spans 11 residues. Looked up from germline, CDR1 is GTSNPN and CDR2 is SVGIG (reference sequence).

The CDR3 DNA sequence: TGTGCCAGTAGTATCGCACAGATGGAGACCCAGTACTTC. Protein sequence: CASSIAQMETQYF. This chain joins TRBV19 and TRBJ2-5; D not certain. The CDR3 extends over 13 amino acids. Trimming left V 3 bases short and J 5 bases short, with 10 bases between. Per the germline V gene, CDR1 is LNHDA and CDR2 is SQIVND (reference sequence).

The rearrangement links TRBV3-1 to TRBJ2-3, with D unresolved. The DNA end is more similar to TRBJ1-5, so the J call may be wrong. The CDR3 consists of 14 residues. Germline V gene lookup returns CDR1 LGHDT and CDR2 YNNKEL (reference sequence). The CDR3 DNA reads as TGTGCCAGCAGCCAGGTACTAGGTGTAGATACGCAGCATTTT. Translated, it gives CASSQVLGVDTQHF.

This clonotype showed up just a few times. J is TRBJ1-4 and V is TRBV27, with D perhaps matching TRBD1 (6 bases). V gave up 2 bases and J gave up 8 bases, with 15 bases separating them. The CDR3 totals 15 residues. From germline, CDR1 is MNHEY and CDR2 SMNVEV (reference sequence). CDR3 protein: CASSLGGGPREKLFF. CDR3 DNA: TGTGCCAGCAGTTTAGGGGGGGGGCCGAGGGAAAAACTGTTTTTT.

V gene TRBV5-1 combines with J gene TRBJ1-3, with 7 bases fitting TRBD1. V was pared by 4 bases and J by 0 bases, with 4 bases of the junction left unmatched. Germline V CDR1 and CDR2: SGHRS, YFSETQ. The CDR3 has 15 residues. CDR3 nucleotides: TGCGCCAGCAGCCCGACAGGGTTCTCTGGAAACACCATATATTTT. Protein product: CASSPTGFSGNTIYF.

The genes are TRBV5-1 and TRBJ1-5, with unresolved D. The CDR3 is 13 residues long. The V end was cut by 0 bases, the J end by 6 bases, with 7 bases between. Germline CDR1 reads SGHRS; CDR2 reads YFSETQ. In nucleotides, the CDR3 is TGCGCCAGCAGCTTGGATTTTGGTCAGCCCCAGCATTTT. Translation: CASSLDFGQPQHF.

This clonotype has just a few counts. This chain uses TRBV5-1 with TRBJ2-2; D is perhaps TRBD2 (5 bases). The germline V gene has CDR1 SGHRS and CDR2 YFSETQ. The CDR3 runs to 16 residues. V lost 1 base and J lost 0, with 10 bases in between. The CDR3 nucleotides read TGCGCCAGCAGCTTGAAGTGGACTGCGAACACCGGGGAGCTGTTTTTT. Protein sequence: CASSLKWTANTGELFF.

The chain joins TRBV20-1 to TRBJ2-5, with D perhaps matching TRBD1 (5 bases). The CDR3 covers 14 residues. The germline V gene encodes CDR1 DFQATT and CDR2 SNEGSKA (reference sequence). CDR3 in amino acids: CSHWTQGSRETQYF. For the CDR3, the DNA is TGCAGCCACTGGACGCAGGGTTCAAGAGAGACCCAGTACTTC.

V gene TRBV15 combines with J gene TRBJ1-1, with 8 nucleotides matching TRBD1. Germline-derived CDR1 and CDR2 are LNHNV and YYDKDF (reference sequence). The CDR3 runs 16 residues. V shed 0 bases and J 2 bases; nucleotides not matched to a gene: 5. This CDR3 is CATSRDHGQGNTEAFF. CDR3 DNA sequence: TGTGCCACCAGCAGAGATCATGGACAGGGCAACACTGAAGCTTTCTTT.

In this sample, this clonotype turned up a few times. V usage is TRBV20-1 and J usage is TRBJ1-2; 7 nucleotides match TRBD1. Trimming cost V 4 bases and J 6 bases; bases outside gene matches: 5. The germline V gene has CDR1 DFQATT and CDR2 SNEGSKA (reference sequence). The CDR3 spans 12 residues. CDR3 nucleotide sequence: TGCAGTGCTAAAACAGGGGAAAATGGCTACACCTTC. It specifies CSAKTGENGYTF.

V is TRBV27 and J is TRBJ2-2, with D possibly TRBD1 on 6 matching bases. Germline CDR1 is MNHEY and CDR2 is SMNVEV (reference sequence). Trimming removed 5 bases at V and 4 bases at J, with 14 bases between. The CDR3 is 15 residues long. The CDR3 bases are TGTGCCAGCAGTCTTGACAGGAAAGGCACCGGGGAGCTGTTTTTT. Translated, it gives CASSLDRKGTGELFF.

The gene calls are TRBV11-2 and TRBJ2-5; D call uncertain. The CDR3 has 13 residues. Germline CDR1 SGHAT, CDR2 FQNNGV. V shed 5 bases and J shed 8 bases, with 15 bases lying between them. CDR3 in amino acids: CASSEVSYRTQYF. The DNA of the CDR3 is TGTGCCAGCAGCGAGGTCAGCTATCGCACCCAGTACTTC.

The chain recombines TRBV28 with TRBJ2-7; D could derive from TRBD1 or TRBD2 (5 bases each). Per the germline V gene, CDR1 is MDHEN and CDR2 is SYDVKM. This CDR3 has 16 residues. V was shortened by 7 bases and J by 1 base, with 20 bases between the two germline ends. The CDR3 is CASTPERWGSSYEQYV. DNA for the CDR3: TGTGCCAGCACCCCAGAACGATGGGGGAGTTCCTACGAGCAGTACGTC.